These T cell receptor beta chains were read from a single sample in a study of CD8 T cells in Susac syndrome. Using its own MiXCR run on the immunoSEQ multiplex PCR reads, TCRdb lists one record per CDR3 protein. The repertoire holds 50,000 or so distinct CDR3 sequences, with about 92% as singletons. Sample: CD8+ T cells from PBMCs. These receptors all come from a human donor with multiple sclerosis. CDR3s include the opening cysteine and the closing phenylalanine or tryptophan. The D gene is left open where the match is weak. Not all rows give a size; the values are once, few, many and, for expanded clones, a class.

cdr3_aa cdr3_nt v_call clone_size d_call cdr3_length j_call
CASSPGGGSDTQYF TGTGCCAGCAGCCCGGGTGGGGGTTCAGATACGCAGTATTTT TRBV5-4 NA NA 14 TRBJ2-3
CASSQEAGTNTGELFF TGTGCCAGCAGCCAAGAGGCAGGGACGAACACCGGGGAGCTGTTTTTT TRBV4-2 NA NA 16 TRBJ2-2
CASNQGGTEAFF TGTGCCAGCAATCAGGGGGGGACTGAAGCTTTCTTT TRBV27 NA TRBD1 12 TRBJ1-1
CASSLDTDLNYGYTF TGTGCCAGCAGTTTAGACACTGATCTTAACTATGGCTACACCTTC TRBV28 NA NA 15 TRBJ1-2
CASSRTSGSTDTQYF TGTGCCAGCAGCCGGACTAGCGGAAGCACAGATACGCAGTATTTT TRBV6-4 NA TRBD2 15 TRBJ2-3
CATSSRDVNIQYF TGTGCCACCAGCAGCCGGGATGTAAACATTCAGTACTTC TRBV15 NA NA 13 TRBJ2-4
CAGRGVLNTEAFF TGTGCCGGTAGAGGGGTTCTGAACACTGAAGCTTTCTTT TRBV2 NA NA 13 TRBJ1-1
CASSQLVNTEAFF TGCGCCAGCAGCCAACTGGTGAACACTGAAGCTTTCTTT TRBV4-1 NA NA 13 TRBJ1-1
CATSRSTGVGGDIQYF TGTGCCACCAGCAGATCTACAGGGGTGGGTGGAGACATTCAGTACTTC TRBV15 NA TRBD1 16 TRBJ2-4
CAVPLPGPTDTQYF TGTGCCGTGCCACTTCCGGGGCCCACAGATACGCAGTATTTT TRBV12-3/TRBV12-4 NA NA 14 TRBJ2-3
CASSFLGGSQPQHF TGTGCCAGCAGCTTTCTGGGAGGAAGTCAGCCCCAGCATTTT TRBV5-6 NA NA 14 TRBJ1-5
CASSQVGRSYGYTF TGTGCCAGCAGCCAAGTCGGGCGATCCTATGGCTACACCTTC TRBV3-1 NA NA 14 TRBJ1-2
CSARDDYEQYF TGCAGTGCTAGAGATGACTACGAGCAGTACTTC TRBV20-1 NA NA 11 TRBJ2-7
CSARDIRGQNQFTQYF TGCAGTGCTAGAGATATAAGGGGGCAAAACCAGTTTACGCAGTATTTT TRBV20-1 NA TRBD1 16 TRBJ2-3
CASSPGQGASYEQYF TGTGCCAGCAGCCCCGGACAGGGGGCCTCCTACGAGCAGTACTTC TRBV12-3/TRBV12-4 NA TRBD1 15 TRBJ2-7
CASSLAPSGGDTQYF TGCGCCAGCAGCTTGGCCCCTAGCGGTGGGGATACGCAGTATTTT TRBV5-1 NA TRBD2 15 TRBJ2-3
CAISVADTQYF TGTGCCATCAGTGTCGCAGATACGCAGTATTTT TRBV10-3 NA NA 11 TRBJ2-3
CATSSYSNLRDGYTF TGTGCCACCAGCTCATACAGCAACCTAAGGGATGGCTACACCTTC TRBV15 NA NA 15 TRBJ1-2
CSVEAQGYGYTF TGCAGCGTTGAAGCTCAGGGGTATGGCTACACCTTC TRBV29-1 once NA 12 TRBJ1-2
CASSLAGGLGSYNEQFF TGTGCCAGCAGCTTAGCCGGGGGCCTGGGTTCCTACAATGAGCAGTTCTTC TRBV7-9 NA NA 17 TRBJ2-1
CASRSAGWYEQYF TGTGCCAGCCGTTCGGCAGGGTGGTACGAGCAGTACTTC TRBV6-1 NA NA 13 TRBJ2-7
CASSQEEAITGELFF TGTGCCAGCAGCCAAGAAGAAGCGATAACCGGGGAGCTGTTTTTT TRBV4-2 NA NA 15 TRBJ2-2
CASSSPLDREETQYF TGTGCCAGCAGCTCCCCTCTGGACAGGGAAGAGACCCAGTACTTC TRBV13 once TRBD1 15 TRBJ2-5
CASSLGEKDTDTQYF TGTGCCAGCAGTTTAGGAGAGAAAGACACAGATACGCAGTATTTT TRBV28 NA NA 15 TRBJ2-3
CASRSSKTQYF TGTGCCAGTAGAAGTTCGAAGACCCAGTACTTC TRBV19 NA NA 11 TRBJ2-5
CASSEVDYQPQHF TGTGCCAGCAGTGAAGTAGACTACCAGCCCCAGCATTTT TRBV6-1 NA NA 13 TRBJ1-5
CASSEGGGTDTQYF TGTGCCAGCAGCGAGGGGGGAGGCACAGATACGCAGTATTTT TRBV9 NA NA 14 TRBJ2-3
CASSLWGFSYEQYF TGTGCCAGCAGCTTATGGGGGTTTTCCTACGAGCAGTACTTC TRBV11-2 NA NA 14 TRBJ2-7
CASSLAGLSGEAFF TGCGCCAGCAGCTTGGCCGGCCTTTCGGGTGAAGCTTTCTTT TRBV5-1 NA NA 14 TRBJ1-1
CASSQDPSEQFF TGCGCCAGCAGCCAAGACCCCAGTGAGCAGTTCTTC TRBV4-1 NA NA 12 TRBJ2-1
CAAYRGTYNEQFF TGTGCCGCTTACAGGGGGACCTACAATGAGCAGTTCTTC TRBV30 NA TRBD1 13 TRBJ2-1
CSVNGGTYEQYF TGCAGCGTGAACGGGGGAACCTACGAGCAGTACTTC TRBV29-1 NA NA 12 TRBJ2-7
CASSEGTGGLETQYF TGTGCCAGCAGCGAGGGGACAGGGGGGCTAGAGACCCAGTACTTC TRBV9 NA TRBD1 15 TRBJ2-5
CSVTDGGPGTQYF TGCAGCGTTACGGACGGAGGTCCAGGGACCCAGTACTTC TRBV29-1 NA NA 13 TRBJ2-5
CAILQENTEAFF TGTGCCATCCTGCAGGAGAACACTGAAGCTTTCTTT TRBV7-8 NA NA 12 TRBJ1-1
CASSPPGVAGYNEQFF TGTGCCAGCAGCCCCCCGGGGGTAGCGGGGTACAATGAGCAGTTCTTC TRBV12-3/TRBV12-4 NA TRBD2 16 TRBJ2-1
CASSLTSGGTNEQFF TGTGCCAGCAGCCTTACTAGCGGGGGGACCAATGAGCAGTTCTTC TRBV7-3 once TRBD2 15 TRBJ2-1
CASSFRVTGELFF TGTGCCAGCAGCTTTCGGGTAACCGGGGAGCTGTTTTTT TRBV7-9 once NA 13 TRBJ2-2
CSVGGEKLFF TGCAGCGTTGGGGGAGAAAAACTGTTTTTT TRBV29-1 NA NA 10 TRBJ1-4
CASSPWDTYQPQHF TGTGCCAGCAGCCCTTGGGACACCTATCAGCCCCAGCATTTT TRBV12-3/TRBV12-4 NA NA 14 TRBJ1-5
CSVGQGAVVETQYF TGCAGCGTTGGGCAGGGGGCGGTCGTGGAGACCCAGTACTTC TRBV29-1 NA TRBD1 14 TRBJ2-5
CASSQVPLGGYGYTF TGTGCCAGCAGCCAAGTACCTTTGGGGGGCTATGGCTACACCTTC TRBV14 NA NA 15 TRBJ1-2
CASSQGRGALMETQYF TGCGCCAGCAGCCAAGGAAGGGGGGCCCTCATGGAGACCCAGTACTTC TRBV4-1 NA NA 16 TRBJ2-5
CASSITGGTEAFF TGTGCCAGCAGTATAACAGGGGGCACTGAAGCTTTCTTT TRBV27 NA TRBD1 13 TRBJ1-1
CATATARTGELFF TGTGCCACCGCGACGGCCCGCACCGGGGAGCTGTTTTTT TRBV27 NA NA 13 TRBJ2-2
CASSRRRASSYNSPLHF TGTGCCAGCAGCCGTAGGAGGGCGAGCTCCTATAATTCACCCCTCCACTTT TRBV2 NA NA 17 TRBJ1-6
CASTTTEVTWSPLHF TGCGCCAGCACCACGACAGAAGTTACCTGGTCACCCCTCCACTTT TRBV10-2 NA NA 15 TRBJ1-6
CASSATDTQYF TGTGCCAGCTCCGCCACAGATACGCAGTATTTT TRBV18 NA NA 11 TRBJ2-3
CASGNSDNSPLHF TGTGCCAGCGGTAATTCGGATAATTCACCCCTCCACTTT TRBV9 NA NA 13 TRBJ1-6
CASSSRSRASGNTIYF TGTGCCAGCAGCTCCAGAAGCAGGGCCTCTGGAAACACCATATATTTT TRBV5-6 NA NA 16 TRBJ1-3
CASRPGTGGVNTEAFF TGCGCCAGCAGACCCGGGACAGGGGGCGTGAACACTGAAGCTTTCTTT TRBV5-1 once TRBD1 16 TRBJ1-1
CASSFRDSFYGAEAFF TGCGCCAGCAGCTTCCGGGACAGCTTTTATGGCGCTGAAGCTTTCTTT TRBV5-1 NA TRBD1 16 TRBJ1-1
CSVAEALTNYGYTF TGCAGCGTTGCCGAGGCCCTCACTAACTATGGCTACACCTTC TRBV29-1 once NA 14 TRBJ1-2
CASGGVLGGAMGNQPQHF TGTGCCAGCGGGGGGGTCTTGGGAGGGGCGATGGGCAATCAGCCCCAGCATTTT TRBV12-3/TRBV12-4 NA NA 18 TRBJ1-5
CASSQDWTSYNSPLHF TGCGCCAGCAGCCAAGATTGGACATCCTATAATTCACCCCTCCACTTT TRBV4-1 NA NA 16 TRBJ1-6
CASSLEGTYTEAFF TGTGCCAGCAGCTTAGAGGGGACCTACACTGAAGCTTTCTTT TRBV7-9 once NA 14 TRBJ1-1